The TCR beta chain under discussion was sequenced for a study of shared clonotypes between healthy human individuals. The CDR3 runs to 13 residues. CDR1 KGHSH and CDR2 LQKENI come from the germline V gene. V was clipped by 0 bases and J by 8 bases, with 10 bases between them. Sequenced by immunoSEQ multiplex PCR; TCRdb stores in-frame clones only, minus some. The repertoire consists of approximately 2,000,000 clones, with roughly 92% occurring once and the leading ten covering 0.3% to 0.45%. This TCR was sampled from a man aged 18-30 years in good health. Some clones in this sample may be carry-over from other donors' samples. The sample comprised naive CD4+ T cells from PBMCs. Subset: CD45RA+ positively selected. The V and J genes are TRBV18 and TRBJ1-2, with D unclear. CDR3 region: CASSPPGGIGYTF. The CDR3 bases are TGTGCCAGCTCACCACCCGGTGGGATCGGCTACACCTTC.